This T cell receptor beta chain stems from a study of early T cells in non-severe SARS-CoV-2 infection. Each CDR3 protein gets one entry after TCRdb re-called the 5' RACE reads with MiXCR. The repertoire consists of about 34,000 distinct CDR3 sequences, with 6% to 7.5% occurring once and the leading ten covering approximately 13%. V was trimmed by 4 bases and J by 0 bases, leaving 7 bases between them. The CDR3 runs 13 residues. Germline CDR1 reads SGHDT; CDR2 reads YYEEEE. This clonotype was counted a few times. The source is an adult who was a healthcare worker with PCR-confirmed SARS-CoV-2 infection or an uninfected control (not recorded which). The chain uses TRBV5-6 and TRBJ1-1; the D is unclear. Here the sequenced sample was whole blood, taken at baseline. The CDR3, as DNA: TGTGCCAGCAGCACAGCAGTGAACACTGAAGCTTTCTTT. This encodes CASSTAVNTEAFF. The full variable domain, in which reference TRBV5-6 and TRBJ1-1 provide the parts outside the CDR3, is DAGVTQSPTHLIKTRGQQVTLRCSPKSGHDTVSWYQQALGQGPQFIFQYYEEEERQRGNFPDRFSGHQFPNYSSELNVNALLLGDSALYLCASSTAVNTEAFFGQGTRLTVV.